This TCR beta chain was captured by sequencing in a study of blood T cell repertoires in COVID-19. The CDR3 is 14 amino acids. The V and J ends lost 2 bases and 8 bases respectively, with 15 bases between them. CDR1 is SEHNR, CDR2 FQNEAQ, per germline (reference sequence). Assay: immunoSEQ multiplex PCR; the TCRdb copy retains only in-frame clones and omits some. Counted here are nearly 350,000 clones, roughly 87% occurring once; the ten biggest clones make up roughly 1%. Specimen: PBMCs or T cells enriched from blood (not recorded which). The chain carries TRBV7-9 and TRBJ1-2; D is uncertain. The TCR was taken from a woman in her 30s who had recovered from COVID-19. This CDR3 reads CASSLLGGVGGYTF. For the CDR3, the DNA is TGTGCCAGCAGCTTATTGGGCGGGGTAGGGGGCTACACCTTC.